Shown below are 21 T cell receptor beta chains from a single sample sequenced in a study of blood T cell repertoires in COVID-19. Data came from immunoSEQ multiplex PCR; TCRdb stores just in-frame clones and leaves some out. The repertoire holds just over 650,000 clones, approximately 90% seen once, with under 0.3% in the top ten. The sample comprised peripheral blood. These receptor sequences come from a woman aged 18-35 years with acute or convalescent COVID-19.

Regarding this clone: Distinct nucleotide sequences in the sample also encode this CDR3. This chain joins TRBV5-1 and TRBJ2-5; D unclear. The germline gives CDR1 SGHRS, CDR2 YFSETQ. V shed 0 bases and J shed 4 bases, with 7 bases lying between them. The CDR3 runs to 13 residues. Written as DNA, the CDR3 is TGCGCCAGCAGCTTGGTCTCCCGAGAGACCCAGTACTTC. This sequence encodes CASSLVSRETQYF.

CDR3 sequence reads: CASSADYQETQYF. The CDR3 region has the DNA TGTGCCAGCAGTGCGGACTACCAAGAGACCCAGTACTTC. This chain links TRBV2 with TRBJ2-5, with D tentatively TRBD2 (5 bases). Germline CDR1 SNHLY, CDR2 FYNNEI. Trimming shortened V by 4 bases and J by 0 bases, and 6 bases separated the two germline ends. This CDR3 comprises 13 residues.

V and J are TRBV29-1 and TRBJ1-2; maybe TRBD1 (5 bases). Germline-derived CDR1 and CDR2 are SQVTM and ANQGSEA. The ends were cut back, 6 bases at V and 3 bases at J, with 11 bases in the middle. The CDR3 spans 12 residues. In DNA, the CDR3 is TGCAGCGTCGGCAGGGCAGACTATGGCTACACCTTC. This gives the protein CSVGRADYGYTF.

This sequence joins TRBV24-1 and TRBJ1-2; no firm D call. The CDR3 is 13 amino acids. CDR1 is KGHDR, CDR2 SFDVKD, per germline. V was shortened by 3 bases and J by 6 bases, with 10 bases between the two germline ends. The CDR3 region is CATSDVVQDGYTF. CDR3 nucleotide sequence: TGTGCCACCAGTGATGTTGTGCAGGATGGCTACACCTTC.

The V and J genes are TRBV7-3 and TRBJ1-2; D may be TRBD1 (5 bases). This CDR3 comprises 13 residues. The V and J ends lost 3 bases and 4 bases respectively, with 9 bases between them. Germline V lookup: CDR1 SGHTA, CDR2 FQGTGA. CDR3 region: CASSFDRFYGYTF. In DNA form, the CDR3 reads TGTGCCAGCAGCTTCGACAGATTCTATGGCTACACCTTC.

The V and J genes are TRBV7-3 and TRBJ1-6, with 7 bases fitting TRBD1. The germline V gene encodes CDR1 SGHTA and CDR2 FQGTGA. After removal of 6 bases from V and 5 bases from J, the junction contained 4 bases not matched to a gene. The CDR3 contains 14 residues. The CDR3 region has the DNA TGTGCCAGCAGGGCCGGGACAGATAATTCACCCCTCCACTTT. It codes for CASRAGTDNSPLHF.

This clone was detected only a few times. This chain's CDR3 is CASSPPLQGDRDTEAFF. As DNA, the CDR3 is TGTGCCAGCTCACCACCGTTACAGGGGGATCGAGACACTGAAGCTTTCTTT. The chain uses TRBV18 and TRBJ1-1; 8 bases are a match to TRBD1. The J segment lost 3 bases and the V segment lost 0 bases, leaving 9 bases of the junction unmatched. Germline V gene sequence: CDR1 KGHSH, CDR2 LQKENI. This CDR3 is 17 amino acids long.

The rearrangement uses TRBV24-1 and TRBJ1-2; maybe TRBD1 (6 bases). CDR3 length: 14 residues. V dropped 3 bases and J dropped 5 bases, with 12 bases sitting between them. Germline V gives CDR1 KGHDR, CDR2 SFDVKD. CDR3: CATSDRTVLYGYTF. In DNA form, the CDR3 reads TGTGCCACCAGTGATAGGACAGTTTTGTATGGCTACACCTTC.

The chain carries TRBV25-1 and TRBJ1-5; D not certain. Germline V lookup: CDR1 MGHDK, CDR2 SYGVNS. Trimming cost V 7 bases and J 6 bases, with 13 bases left between them. The CDR3 is 13 residues long. CDR3 sequence: CASNGREGQPQHF. The CDR3 region has the DNA TGTGCCAGCAATGGGAGGGAAGGTCAGCCCCAGCATTTT.

The chain carries TRBV28 and TRBJ1-6; possibly TRBD1 for D (5 bases). V was clipped by 5 bases and J by 8 bases, with 16 bases between them. The CDR3 loop spans 15 amino acids. From germline, CDR1 is MDHEN and CDR2 SYDVKM. The CDR3 reads CASSPWGTSDSPLHF. CDR3 bases: TGTGCCAGCAGTCCCTGGGGCACTTCTGATTCACCCCTCCACTTT.

The gene calls are TRBV6-5 and TRBJ1-2; D unresolved. Germline values: CDR1 MNHEY, CDR2 SVGAGI. V lost 2 bases, J lost 3 bases, and 13 bases lay in between. The CDR3 length is 15 residues. Here the CDR3 reads CASSYEQSVYYGYTF. Here the CDR3 DNA reads TGTGCCAGCAGTTACGAACAGTCGGTTTACTATGGCTACACCTTC.

The rearrangement links TRBV15 to TRBJ2-5, with D possibly matching TRBD2 (5 bases). CDR1 is LNHNV, CDR2 YYDKDF, per germline (reference sequence). The CDR3 spans 14 residues. V lost 5 bases and J 9 bases, leaving 19 bases between the germline ends. Here the CDR3 DNA reads TGTGCCACCAGCGGCGATCCCCTAGTGGGAGCCCAGTACTTC. The encoded protein is CATSGDPLVGAQYF.

The rearrangement uses TRBV9 and TRBJ1-2; 12 bases fit TRBD1. Germline assignment: CDR1 SGDLS and CDR2 YYNGEE. V was clipped by 4 bases and J by 3 bases; unmatched bases: 7. The CDR3 contains 16 residues. CDR3: CASSSSWDRGHYGYTF. In nucleotides, the CDR3 is TGTGCCAGCAGCTCGAGTTGGGACAGGGGGCACTATGGCTACACCTTC.

In its sample, this clone was seen a few times. V usage is TRBV12-3 or TRBV12-4 and J usage is TRBJ2-7, with 7 bases matching TRBD1. The CDR3 extends over 12 amino acids. The V gene end was trimmed by 4 bases and the J gene end by 3 bases; junction bases not matched to a gene: 0. CDR3 nucleotide sequence: TGTGCCAGCAGTTGGGACAGCTACGAGCAGTACTTC. Translating it yields CASSWDSYEQYF.

The chain carries TRBV6-5 and TRBJ1-1; 7 nucleotides line up with TRBD1. V lost 6 bases and J lost 4; bases outside the gene matches: 11. The CDR3 runs 15 residues. CDR1 and CDR2 (germline): MNHEY, SVGAGI. CDR3 residues: CASRPRTGFATEAFF. In nucleotides, the CDR3 is TGTGCCAGCAGGCCAAGGACAGGATTCGCCACTGAAGCTTTCTTT.

This sequence joins TRBV19 and TRBJ1-5, with 11 bases lining up with TRBD1. The CDR3 is 17 residues long. Unmatched junction bases numbered 7, after V lost 5 bases and J lost 1 base. Per the germline V gene, CDR1 is LNHDA and CDR2 is SQIVND (reference sequence). The DNA of the CDR3 is TGTGCCAGTAGTCCCCGGGACAGGGGGACGAGCAATCAGCCCCAGCATTTT. Translated, it gives CASSPRDRGTSNQPQHF.

The chain links TRBV7-2 to TRBJ1-1, with D unresolved. The CDR3 covers 15 residues. V was trimmed by 4 bases and J by 5 bases, leaving 17 bases between them. Germline loops: CDR1 SGHTA, CDR2 FQGNSA. The CDR3, as DNA: TGTGCCAGCAGCTCAGCCGGGCCCGGCGGGACTGAAGCTTTCTTT. This encodes CASSSAGPGGTEAFF.

This clone was counted a single time. The V gene is TRBV5-5, the J gene TRBJ2-1, with TRBD2 matching 15 bases. The CDR3 covers 19 residues. The V and J ends lost 0 bases and 6 bases, in that order; junction bases with no gene match: 10. Germline V gives CDR1 SGHKS, CDR2 YYEKEE (reference sequence). The DNA of the CDR3 is TGTGCCAGCAGCTTGGACGTGTGGACTAGCGGGGGGGCCGGCAATGAGCAGTTCTTC. This gives the protein CASSLDVWTSGGAGNEQFF.

The gene calls are TRBV3-1 (or the pseudogene TRBV3-2) and TRBJ1-4, with D maybe TRBD1 (6 bases). Trimming left V 5 bases short and J 8 bases short, with 18 bases between. This CDR3 spans 15 amino acids. Germline CDR1 and CDR2: LGHDT and YNNKEL (reference sequence). CDR3 in DNA: TGTGCCAGCAGCGCTCAGACAGGTAGTACGGAAAAACTGTTTTTT. This codes for CASSAQTGSTEKLFF.

The chain is built from TRBV19 and TRBJ1-2; D perhaps matches TRBD1 (5 bases). Germline V gene sequence: CDR1 LNHDA, CDR2 SQIVND (reference sequence). There are 14 residues in the CDR3. V dropped 3 bases and J dropped 3 bases, with 11 bases sitting between them. CDR3 residues: CASSIASGYYGYTF. In nucleotides, the CDR3 is TGTGCCAGTAGTATCGCCTCAGGGTACTATGGCTACACCTTC.

CDR3 DNA: TGTGCCAGCAGCACGGGACAGGGACCCTACGAGCAGTACTTC. Translation gives CASSTGQGPYEQYF. The J gene is TRBJ2-7, the V gene TRBV6-5; 9 bases fit TRBD1. The trim removed 6 bases at V and 2 bases at J, leaving 5 bases unmatched. The CDR3 has 14 residues. Germline values: CDR1 MNHEY, CDR2 SVGAGI.